Below, one T cell receptor beta chain is given with its context. Its antigen is still unknown. Base qualities are not recorded, but no much larger clone differs from it by a single base. The entry originates in a study of blood T cell repertoires in COVID-19 (dated by TCRdb to about 2020). In the study overall: Samples covering the acute and convalescent phases of COVID-19 were provided by collaborators in the United States, Italy and Spain. The repertoires were released in a freely available public database meant as a resource for research on the immune response to SARS-CoV-2. The samples were drawn from the first 160 participants of the ongoing ImmuneRACE study and from 950 to 1,500 subjects provided by 6 global collaborators. Deeply sampled blood TCRbeta repertoires from subjects exposed to, actively infected with, or recovered from COVID-19 were included in the dataset. Nearly every sample came with metadata listing a de-identified subject ID, COVID-19 status, age in years and sex. HLA class I and class II types, where available, came from metadata supplied by the sample provider rather than from assay-based typing. The prospective study material was composed of cDNA or gDNA derived from T cells, B-cell-depleted T cells, or PBMCs. Results and caveats for the whole study, not just this receptor: The quantity of clinical and demographic metadata differed by source and by participant and was supplied without curation.

Relative to germline, V is 4 bases shorter and J is 6 bases shorter, with 9 bases between their ends. The CDR3 starts with the cysteine, ends with the phenylalanine, and has 11 residues. Just the 33-base CDR3 DNA is kept, in frame starting at base 1. As encoded in the germline V gene, CDR1 is SQVTM while CDR2 is ANQGSEA. The immunoSEQ Assay, a bias-controlled multiplex PCR, was used to amplify TCRbeta CDR3 regions from genomic DNA. In the authors' own workflow: Nucleated cell counts per sample were estimated from amplification of reference gene primers within the assay. To quantify the absolute abundance of each unique TCRbeta CDR3 rearrangement, sequence reads were collapsed and filtered. Productive Simpson clonality was computed per sample as the square root of Simpson's diversity index over productive rearrangements. TCRdb's version of the immuneACCESS table is confined to in-frame rearrangements and falls short of the full clone set. An unresolved V gene accounts for under half of the shortfall where checked; the remainder is of unknown origin. V and J calls and clone size are those listed in that table; D and trimming were worked out from the DNA. The sample data list some 180,000 clones, and more than 80% of these were observed just once. Less than 9% of the sample rests with the top ten.

Collaborating institutions collected whole blood in K2EDTA tubes following their own protocols. For TCRbeta analysis, collaborators shipped samples as frozen whole blood, isolated PBMCs, or DNA extracted from either of those sample types. The TCR originated in a woman aged 55-70 years with acute or convalescent COVID-19. Sequences were obtained from peripheral blood. This chain joins TRBV29-1 to TRBJ1-1, with TRBD1 as a weak D call on 5 bases. The encoded CDR3 is CSVGSGAEAFF. In nucleotide form, the sequence is TGCAGCGTTGGTTCGGGGGCTGAAGCTTTCTTT.